This T cell receptor beta chain was identified during a study of T cell responses to AZD1222 COVID-19 vaccine. Using immunoSEQ multiplex PCR, the repertoire was profiled, and TCRdb retains in-frame clones only, with some absent. This table has about 68,000 clones, around nine tenths appearing once. The clonotype comes from an adult in good health. The specimen comprised peripheral blood, sampled on day 0 of AZD1222 vaccination.

The CDR3 region has the DNA TGTGCCAGCAGCTTTAATCTGGAAGCAGATACGCAGTATTTT. Its translation: CASSFNLEADTQYF. The chain couples TRBV11-2 to TRBJ2-3; D gene unclear. In germline, CDR1 is SGHAT, CDR2 FQNNGV. This CDR3 has 14 residues. V gave up 3 bases and J gave up 4 bases, with 11 bases separating them.